This T cell receptor beta chain was sequenced for a study of control samples from healthy donors and cancer patients. Assay: immunoSEQ multiplex PCR; the TCRdb copy retains only in-frame clones and omits some. The table lists 130,000 or so clones, around 87% of them singletons. This clone has more than one count but fewer than ten. This CDR3 region has 13 residues. CDR1 is SQVTM, CDR2 ANQGSEA, per germline. The source of this sequence is a man under 40 in good health. V usage is TRBV29-1 and J usage is TRBJ2-2; D might be TRBD1 (5 bases). Sequencing used blood. CDR3 region: CSSTERNTGELFF. The CDR3 coding sequence is TGCAGTTCGACAGAGAGAAACACCGGGGAGCTGTTTTTT.